The 5 T cell receptor beta chains reported below all come from one sample, sequenced in a study of T-cell reconstitution after alpha-beta-depleted transplantation in children. A library of TCRbeta sequences, prepared with unique molecular identifiers, was generated. TCRdb re-called the PCR reads through MiXCR, storing one row per CDR3 protein. In the table there are fewer than 250,000 distinct CDR3 sequences, approximately 15% of which are singletons. Sequencing used PBMCs, mostly from graft donor cells, obtained 360 days after TCRalphabeta/CD19-depleted stem cell transplant. These receptors were taken from a male patient aged 2-9 years who had a stem cell transplant for acute lymphoblastic leukemia, so the T cells may come from the graft donor.

This clonotype has at least ten counts. This chain joins TRBV5-1 and TRBJ2-3, with D perhaps TRBD2 (5 bases). In germline, CDR1 is SGHRS, CDR2 YFSETQ. Trimming took off 1 base at V and 2 bases at J, with 14 bases between the two ends. The CDR3 is 16 residues long. As DNA, the CDR3 is TGCGCCAGCAGCTTGAAGGTAGAGGGAGACACAGATACGCAGTATTTT. The encoded protein is CASSLKVEGDTDTQYF.

This clonotype was counted between two and nine times. The chain combines TRBV7-9 with TRBJ2-2, with TRBD2 matching over 10 bases. The CDR3 is 16 amino acids. Trimming took 5 bases from V and 6 from J; bases not matched to a gene: 9. Germline V lookup: CDR1 SEHNR, CDR2 FQNEAQ (reference sequence). This chain's CDR3 is CASSASGSFLAGELFF. The CDR3 DNA reads TGTGCCAGCAGCGCTAGCGGGAGCTTTCTGGCCGGGGAGCTGTTTTTT.

This clonotype was observed a few times. The chain joins TRBV4-2 to TRBJ2-7; D call uncertain. CDR1 LGHNA and CDR2 YNFKEQ come from the germline V gene. V dropped 2 bases and J dropped 1 base, with 15 bases sitting between them. The CDR3 consists of 16 residues. In DNA form, the CDR3 reads TGTGCCAGCAGCCAAATTCACCAGACTCCTTCCTACGAGCAGTACTTC. Its translation: CASSQIHQTPSYEQYF.

This clonotype was detected a few times. The chain uses TRBV25-1 and TRBJ1-5, with D possibly being TRBD1 (5 bases). Germline lookup yields CDR1 MGHDK and CDR2 SYGVNS. V gave up 6 bases and J gave up 4 bases, with 10 bases separating them. This CDR3 contains 13 residues. The CDR3 nucleotides are TGTGCCAGCAGCAGGGTGGTTAATCAGCCCCAGCATTTT. This translates into CASSRVVNQPQHF.

This rearrangement joins TRBV29-1 to TRBJ1-4; no clear D. The CDR3 runs 14 residues. The germline V gene has CDR1 SQVTM and CDR2 ANQGSEA. Trimming removed 0 bases at V and 6 bases at J, with 11 bases between. CDR3 nucleotide sequence: TGCAGCGTTGAAGATTACGGTTCCCATGAAAAACTGTTTTTT. This codes for CSVEDYGSHEKLFF.